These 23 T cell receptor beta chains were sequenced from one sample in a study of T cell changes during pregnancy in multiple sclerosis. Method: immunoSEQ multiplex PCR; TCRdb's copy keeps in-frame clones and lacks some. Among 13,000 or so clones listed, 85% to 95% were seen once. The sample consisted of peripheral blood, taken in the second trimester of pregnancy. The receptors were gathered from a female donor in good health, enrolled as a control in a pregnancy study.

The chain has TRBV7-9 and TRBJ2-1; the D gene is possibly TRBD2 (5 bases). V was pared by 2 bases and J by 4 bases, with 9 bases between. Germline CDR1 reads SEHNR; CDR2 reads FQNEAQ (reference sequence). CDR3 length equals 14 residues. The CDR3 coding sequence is TGTGCCAGCAGCTTATCAACTAGTTACAATGAGCAGTTCTTC. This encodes CASSLSTSYNEQFF.

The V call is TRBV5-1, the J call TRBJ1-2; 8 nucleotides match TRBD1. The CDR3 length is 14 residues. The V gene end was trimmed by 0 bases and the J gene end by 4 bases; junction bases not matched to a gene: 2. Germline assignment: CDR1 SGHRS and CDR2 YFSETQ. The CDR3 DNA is TGCGCCAGCAGCTTGGAGGGACAGGCCTATGGCTACACCTTC. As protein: CASSLEGQAYGYTF. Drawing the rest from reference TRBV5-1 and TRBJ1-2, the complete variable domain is KAGVTQTPRYLIKTRGQQVTLSCSPISGHRSVSWYQQTPGQGLQFLFEYFSETQRNKGNFPGRFSGRQFSNSRSEMNVSTLELGDSALYLCASSLEGQAYGYTFGSGTRLTVV.

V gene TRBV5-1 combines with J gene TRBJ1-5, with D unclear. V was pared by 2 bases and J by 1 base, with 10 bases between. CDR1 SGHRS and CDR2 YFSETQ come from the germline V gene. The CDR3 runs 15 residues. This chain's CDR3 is CASSLDRGSNQPQHF. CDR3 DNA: TGCGCCAGCAGCTTAGACCGGGGAAGCAATCAGCCCCAGCATTTT. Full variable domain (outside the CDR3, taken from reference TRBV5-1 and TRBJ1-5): KAGVTQTPRYLIKTRGQQVTLSCSPISGHRSVSWYQQTPGQGLQFLFEYFSETQRNKGNFPGRFSGRQFSNSRSEMNVSTLELGDSALYLCASSLDRGSNQPQHFGDGTRLSIL.

CDR3 loop: CSVPGQFPGELFF. In DNA, the CDR3 is TGCAGCGTCCCGGGACAGTTCCCCGGGGAGCTGTTTTTT. V is TRBV29-1 and J is TRBJ2-2; TRBD1 matches 7 bases. With 6 bases clipped from V and 6 bases from J, the junction kept 7 bases outside the gene matches. Germline CDR1 is SQVTM and CDR2 is ANQGSEA. The CDR3 loop spans 13 amino acids.

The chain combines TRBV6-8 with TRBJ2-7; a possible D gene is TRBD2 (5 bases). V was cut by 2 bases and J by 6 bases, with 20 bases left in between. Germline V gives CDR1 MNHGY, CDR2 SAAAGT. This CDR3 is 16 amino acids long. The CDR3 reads CASSYEVCAGKCEQYF. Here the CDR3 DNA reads TGTGCCAGCAGTTACGAAGTTTGCGCCGGGAAGTGCGAGCAGTACTTC.

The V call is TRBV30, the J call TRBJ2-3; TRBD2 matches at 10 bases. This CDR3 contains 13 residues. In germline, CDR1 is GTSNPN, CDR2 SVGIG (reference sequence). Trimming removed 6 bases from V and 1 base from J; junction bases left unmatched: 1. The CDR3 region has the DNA TGTGCCTGCCTAGCGGGGGGCACAGATACGCAGTATTTT. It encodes CACLAGGTDTQYF. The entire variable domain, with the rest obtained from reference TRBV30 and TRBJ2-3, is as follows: SQTIHQWPATLVQPVGSPLSLECTVEGTSNPNLYWYRQAAGRGLQLLFYSVGIGQISSEVPQNLSASRPQDRQFILSSKKLLLSDSGFYLCACLAGGTDTQYFGPGTRLTVL.

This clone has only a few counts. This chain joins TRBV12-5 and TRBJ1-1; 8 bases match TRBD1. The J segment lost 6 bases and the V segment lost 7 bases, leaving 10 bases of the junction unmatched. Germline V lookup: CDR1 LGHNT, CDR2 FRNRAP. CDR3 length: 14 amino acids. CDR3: CASALPRDRPEAFF. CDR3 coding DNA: TGTGCTAGTGCCCTCCCTCGGGACAGGCCTGAAGCTTTCTTT. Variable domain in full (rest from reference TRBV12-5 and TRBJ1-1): DARVTQTPRHKVTEMGQEVTMRCQPILGHNTVFWYRQTMMQGLELLAYFRNRAPLDDSGMPKDRFSAEMPDATLATLKIQPSEPRDSAVYFCASALPRDRPEAFFGQGTRLTVV.

CDR3 coding DNA: TGTGCCAGCAAGGAGCAAGAGACCCAGTACTTC. As protein: CASKEQETQYF. This chain links TRBV27 with TRBJ2-5; D unresolved. CDR1 and CDR2 from the germline V gene are MNHEY and SMNVEV (reference sequence). The CDR3 has 11 residues. With 7 bases removed from V and 2 bases from J, the gap between germline ends came to 5 bases.

The chain's CDR3 is CASRRSLAYGYTF. In DNA form, the CDR3 reads TGTGCCAGCAGAAGATCCTTAGCATATGGCTACACCTTC. The chain recombines TRBV6-5 with TRBJ1-2; no reliable D call. V was cut by 6 bases and J by 5 bases, with 13 bases left in between. This CDR3 has 13 residues. In germline, CDR1 is MNHEY, CDR2 SVGAGI.

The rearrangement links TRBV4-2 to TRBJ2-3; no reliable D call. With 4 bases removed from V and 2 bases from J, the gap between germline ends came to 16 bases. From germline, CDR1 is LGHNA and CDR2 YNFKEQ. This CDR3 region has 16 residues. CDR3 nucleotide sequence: TGTGCCAGCAGCCCCTCTAACTTGGTGTCCACAGATACGCAGTATTTT. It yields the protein CASSPSNLVSTDTQYF.

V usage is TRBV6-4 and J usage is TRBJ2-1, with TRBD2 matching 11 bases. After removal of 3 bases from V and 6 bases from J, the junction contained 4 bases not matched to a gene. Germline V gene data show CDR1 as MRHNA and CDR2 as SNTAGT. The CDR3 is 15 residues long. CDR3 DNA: TGTGCCAGCAGTGAAAATAGCGGGGGGGCCAATGAGCAGTTCTTC. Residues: CASSENSGGANEQFF.

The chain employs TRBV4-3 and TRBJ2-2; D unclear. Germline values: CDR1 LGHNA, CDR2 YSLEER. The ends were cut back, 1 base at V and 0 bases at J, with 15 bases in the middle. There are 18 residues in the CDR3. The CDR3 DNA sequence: TGCGCCAGCAGCCAAGGGGCCGTGCGAACTTCGAACACCGGGGAGCTGTTTTTT. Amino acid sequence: CASSQGAVRTSNTGELFF.

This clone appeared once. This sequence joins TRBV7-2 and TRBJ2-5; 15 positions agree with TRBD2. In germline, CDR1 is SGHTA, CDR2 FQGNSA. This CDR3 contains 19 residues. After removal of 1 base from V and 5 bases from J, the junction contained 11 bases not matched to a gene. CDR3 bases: TGTGCCAGCAGCTTAGTGTCTCGGACTAGCGGGGGGGCCAGGGAGACCCAGTACTTC. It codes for CASSLVSRTSGGARETQYF.

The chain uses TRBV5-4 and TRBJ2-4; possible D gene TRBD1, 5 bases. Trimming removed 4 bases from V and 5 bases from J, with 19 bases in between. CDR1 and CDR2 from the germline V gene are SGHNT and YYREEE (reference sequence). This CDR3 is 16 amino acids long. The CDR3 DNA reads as TGTGCCAGCAGCCCGCCTCCCCCGGGCAGGGAAAACATTCAGTACTTC. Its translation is CASSPPPPGRENIQYF.

DNA for the CDR3: TGTGCCAGCAGAAAACAGGGGTGGGTTGAAAAACTGTTTTTT. It translates to CASRKQGWVEKLFF. The V and J genes are TRBV6-1 and TRBJ1-4; the match to TRBD1 covers 7 bases. CDR1 and CDR2 (germline): MNHNS, SASEGT. Trimming at V came to 6 bases and at J to 7 bases, leaving 8 bases not matched to a gene. This CDR3 is built from 14 residues.

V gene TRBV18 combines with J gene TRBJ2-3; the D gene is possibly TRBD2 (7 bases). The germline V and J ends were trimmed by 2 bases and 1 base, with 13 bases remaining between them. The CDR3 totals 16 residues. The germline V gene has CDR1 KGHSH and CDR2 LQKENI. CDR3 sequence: CASSPARGGGTDTQYF. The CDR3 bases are TGTGCCAGCTCACCAGCTAGAGGGGGGGGCACAGATACGCAGTATTTT.

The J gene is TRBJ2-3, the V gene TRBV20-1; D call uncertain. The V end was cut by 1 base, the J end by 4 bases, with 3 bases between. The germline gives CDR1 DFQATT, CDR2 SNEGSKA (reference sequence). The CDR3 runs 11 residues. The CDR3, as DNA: TGCAGTGCTAGAGCAGCAGATACGCAGTATTTT. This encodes CSARAADTQYF.

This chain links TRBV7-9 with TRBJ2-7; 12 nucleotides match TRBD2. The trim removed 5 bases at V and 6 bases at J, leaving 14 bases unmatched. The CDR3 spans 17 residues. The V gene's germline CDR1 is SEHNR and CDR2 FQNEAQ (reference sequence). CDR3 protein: CASSNGLAGRPLSEQYF. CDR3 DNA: TGTGCCAGCAGCAACGGACTAGCGGGGCGACCGCTTTCCGAGCAGTACTTC.

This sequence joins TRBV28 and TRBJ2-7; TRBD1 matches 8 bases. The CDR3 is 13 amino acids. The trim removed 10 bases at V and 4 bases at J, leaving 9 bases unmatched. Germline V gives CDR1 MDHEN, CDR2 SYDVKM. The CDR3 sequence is CATDRGLRYEQYF. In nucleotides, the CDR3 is TGTGCCACAGACAGGGGTCTTAGGTACGAGCAGTACTTC.

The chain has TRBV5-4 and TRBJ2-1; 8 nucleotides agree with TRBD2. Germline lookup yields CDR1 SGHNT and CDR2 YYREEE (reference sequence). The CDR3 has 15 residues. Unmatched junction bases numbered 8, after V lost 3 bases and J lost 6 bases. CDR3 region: CASSSGTRDVNEQFF. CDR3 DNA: TGTGCCAGCAGCTCCGGGACTAGAGATGTCAATGAGCAGTTCTTC. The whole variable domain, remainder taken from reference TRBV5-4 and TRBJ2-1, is ETGVTQSPTHLIKTRGQQVTLRCSSQSGHNTVSWYQQALGQGPQFIFQYYREEENGRGNFPPRFSGLQFPNYSSELNVNALELDDSALYLCASSSGTRDVNEQFFGPGTRLTVL.

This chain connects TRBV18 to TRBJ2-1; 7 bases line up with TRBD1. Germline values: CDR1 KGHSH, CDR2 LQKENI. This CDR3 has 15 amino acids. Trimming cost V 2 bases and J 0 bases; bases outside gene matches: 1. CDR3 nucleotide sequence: TGTGCCAGCTCACCAACAGGGGACTCCTACAATGAGCAGTTCTTC. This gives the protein CASSPTGDSYNEQFF.

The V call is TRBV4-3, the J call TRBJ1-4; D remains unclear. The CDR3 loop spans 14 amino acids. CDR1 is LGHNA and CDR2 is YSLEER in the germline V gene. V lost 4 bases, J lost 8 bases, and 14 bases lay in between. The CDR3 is CASSLELRGEKLFF. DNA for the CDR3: TGCGCCAGCAGCCTAGAATTGCGGGGAGAAAAACTGTTTTTT.

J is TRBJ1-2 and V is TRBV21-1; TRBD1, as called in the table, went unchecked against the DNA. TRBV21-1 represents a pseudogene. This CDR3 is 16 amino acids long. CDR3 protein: CASSKKKGGEVGGYTF. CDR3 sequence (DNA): TGTGCCAGCAGCAAGAAAAAAGGGGGCGAAGTTGGTGGCTACACCTTC.